The following is a TCR beta chain sequence with its context. The CDR3 extends over 14 amino acids. Trimming removed 3 bases from V and 0 bases from J, with 6 bases in between. The record originates from a study of CD8 T cells in Susac syndrome. RNA amounts of about 0.5 to 1 ug underwent reverse transcription with random hexamers. Via MiXCR, TCRdb re-called the immunoSEQ multiplex PCR reads, giving one row per CDR3 protein. The sample includes roughly 190,000 distinct CDR3 sequences, around 95% of them seen just once. The sequenced sample consisted of CD4+ T cells from PBMCs. This clonotype was obtained from a human donor with Susac syndrome. The V gene is TRBV12-3 or TRBV12-4, the J gene TRBJ1-5; D remains unclear. The CDR3 bases are TGTGCCAGCAGTTTCTCGAATAGCAATCAGCCCCAGCATTTT. It translates to CASSFSNSNQPQHF.